This TCR beta chain was recorded in a study of T cell responses to AZD1222 COVID-19 vaccine. Overall study findings and caveats: Repertoires were obtained only post-peak T cell response. Breadth and depth of Spike-specific TCRs rose after two AZD1222 doses. Unmutated variant regions are reportedly the target of nearly half of TCRs that are spike-specific. White British people made up most donors, females outnumbered males, and clonal diversity was possibly underestimated.

The CDR3 is 17 amino acids. Germline values: CDR1 WNHNN, CDR2 SYGVQD (reference sequence). Trimming took 2 bases from V and 0 from J; bases not matched to a gene: 7. Profiled with immunoSEQ multiplex PCR; TCRdb holds only in-frame clones, not every one. Among about 86,000 clones listed, approximately 82% were seen once. Concerning this clone itself: The antigen is unknown.

The chain links TRBV10-1 to TRBJ2-1, with 7 bases fitting TRBD2. The receptor was isolated from an adult in good health. The source was peripheral blood, collected on day 0 of AZD1222 vaccination. The DNA for the CDR3 is TGCGCCAGCAGTGAGCAGGGAGGGAGGAGCTCCTACAATGAGCAGTTCTTC. Its translation: CASSEQGGRSSYNEQFF.